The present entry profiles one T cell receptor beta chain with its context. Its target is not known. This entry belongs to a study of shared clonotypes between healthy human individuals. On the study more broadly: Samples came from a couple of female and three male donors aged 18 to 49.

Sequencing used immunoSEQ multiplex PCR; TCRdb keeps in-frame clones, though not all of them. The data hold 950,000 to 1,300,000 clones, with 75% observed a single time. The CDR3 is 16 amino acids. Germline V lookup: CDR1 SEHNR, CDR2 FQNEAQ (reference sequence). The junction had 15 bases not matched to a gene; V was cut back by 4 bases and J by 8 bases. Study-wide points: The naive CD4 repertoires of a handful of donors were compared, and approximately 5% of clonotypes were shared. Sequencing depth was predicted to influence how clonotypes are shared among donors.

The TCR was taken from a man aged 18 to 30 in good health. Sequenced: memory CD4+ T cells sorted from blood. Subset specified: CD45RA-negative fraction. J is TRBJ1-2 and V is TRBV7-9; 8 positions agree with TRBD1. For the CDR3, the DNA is TGTGCCAGCAGCTCCTTACTCGACAGGGGTATGGCGGGCTACACCTTC. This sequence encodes CASSSLLDRGMAGYTF.